The 21 T cell receptor beta chains below come from one sample, sequenced in a study of cytomegalovirus exposure and HLA in healthy donors. Use of 60 Vbeta and 13 Jbeta primers characterized the PCR. Profiling relied on immunoSEQ multiplex PCR, and the TCRdb table lists in-frame clones only, not all of them. The profile covers 150,000 to 200,000 clones, with 77% appearing a single time and about 3.8% taken by the ten largest. The sample consisted of PBMCs. These receptors all come from a woman aged 55-70 years in good health and CMV-seropositive.

The V gene is TRBV7-6, the J gene TRBJ2-3, with TRBD2 matching 14 bases. Unmatched junction bases numbered 5, after V lost 4 bases and J lost 5 bases. This CDR3 is 16 amino acids long. Germline-derived CDR1 and CDR2 are SGHVS and FNYEAQ. CDR3 nucleotides: TGTGCCAGCAGCTCCGGACTAGCGGGGGGTGGAGATACGCAGTATTTT. This sequence encodes CASSSGLAGGGDTQYF.

This rearrangement joins TRBV7-2 to TRBJ2-5, with TRBD2 identical over 14 bases. The CDR3 is 16 residues long. Losses at the gene ends were 3 bases for V and 5 bases for J; bases not matched to a gene: 5. CDR1 is SGHTA, CDR2 FQGNSA, per germline. The CDR3 protein is CASSLTSGGAFETQYF. In nucleotides, the CDR3 is TGTGCCAGCAGCTTGACTAGCGGGGGGGCCTTTGAGACCCAGTACTTC.

J is TRBJ2-7 and V is TRBV5-4, with 7 bases aligning to TRBD1. The CDR3 runs 13 residues. With V trimmed by 4 bases and J by 3 bases, 4 bases remained unmatched. Germline V gene data show CDR1 as SGHNT and CDR2 as YYREEE (reference sequence). CDR3 sequence (DNA): TGTGCCAGCAGCCAAGGACAGGACTACGAGCAGTACTTC. Translated, it gives CASSQGQDYEQYF.

The chain carries TRBV27 and TRBJ2-1, with 10 bases aligning to TRBD1. The CDR3 covers 15 residues. With 4 bases clipped from V and 2 bases from J, the junction kept 2 bases outside the gene matches. Germline lookup yields CDR1 MNHEY and CDR2 SMNVEV (reference sequence). CDR3 protein: CASSWDRGAYNEQFF. The CDR3 coding sequence is TGTGCCAGCAGTTGGGACAGGGGTGCCTACAATGAGCAGTTCTTC.

The genes are TRBV5-4 and TRBJ2-2; 11 bases map to TRBD2. The CDR3 consists of 18 residues. Germline V CDR1 and CDR2: SGHNT, YYREEE (reference sequence). The ends lost 4 bases at V and 0 bases at J; junction bases unmatched: 8. The CDR3 region has the DNA TGTGCCAGCAGCCGAAGCGGACTAGCGGGCCCGAACACCGGGGAGCTGTTTTTT. Protein product: CASSRSGLAGPNTGELFF.

The chain uses TRBV19 and TRBJ2-3, with a weak D call TRBD1 (6 bases). The CDR3 contains 17 residues. The germline V and J ends were trimmed by 6 bases and 1 base, with 20 bases remaining between them. The germline CDR1 and CDR2 sequences are LNHDA and SQIVND (reference sequence). In nucleotides, the CDR3 is TGTGCCAGTAGCCCCCACAGGGCAGACCCCGGCACAGATACGCAGTATTTT. Residues: CASSPHRADPGTDTQYF.

The V and J genes are TRBV7-6 and TRBJ2-1, with 9 bases fitting TRBD1. Per germline, CDR1 SGHVS and CDR2 FNYEAQ. The CDR3 is made up of 16 amino acids. Losses at the gene ends were 5 bases for V and 0 bases for J; bases not matched to a gene: 5. The CDR3 DNA is TGTGCCAGCAGCCCCCAGGGACAGGGCTCCTACAATGAGCAGTTCTTC. Translating gives CASSPQGQGSYNEQFF.

The gene calls are TRBV27 and TRBJ1-5; 8 nucleotides agree with TRBD1. The CDR3 length is 18 residues. Looked up from germline, CDR1 is MNHEY and CDR2 is SMNVEV (reference sequence). Germline trimming cut 2 bases from V and 0 bases from J; bases unmatched to any gene: 9. DNA for the CDR3: TGTGCCAGCAGTTTAGGCGGGACAGGTGTCTATAGCAATCAGCCCCAGCATTTT. This codes for CASSLGGTGVYSNQPQHF.

This clone occurred once. V and J are TRBV11-2 and TRBJ2-1; 9 nucleotides match TRBD2. The germline V gene encodes CDR1 SGHAT and CDR2 FQNNGV. CDR3 length: 16 amino acids. Trimming removed 5 bases from V and 3 bases from J; junction bases left unmatched: 8. The DNA of the CDR3 is TGTGCCAGCAGCAAAGATAGCGGGGGTCTCTACAATGAGCAGTTCTTC. It specifies CASSKDSGGLYNEQFF.

This chain joins TRBV18 and TRBJ1-2; 7 nucleotides line up with TRBD1. V lost 3 bases and J lost 5; bases outside the gene matches: 6. CDR1 is KGHSH and CDR2 is LQKENI in the germline V gene. The CDR3 consists of 14 residues. The CDR3 DNA follows: TGTGCCAGCTCACCTGTTACAGGGGATTATGGCTACACCTTC. Amino acid sequence: CASSPVTGDYGYTF.

V gene TRBV20-1 combines with J gene TRBJ2-5, with D possibly being TRBD1 (5 bases). Trimming took off 2 bases at V and 7 bases at J, with 8 bases between the two ends. Germline V lookup: CDR1 DFQATT, CDR2 SNEGSKA (reference sequence). This CDR3 is built from 11 residues. This CDR3 reads CSARPRGTQYF. The CDR3, as DNA: TGCAGTGCTAGACCTAGGGGGACCCAGTACTTC.

The V and J genes are TRBV9 and TRBJ2-7; the D gene is possibly TRBD1 (6 bases). The germline V and J ends were trimmed by 6 bases and 2 bases, with 9 bases remaining between them. This CDR3 has 12 residues. Per the germline V gene, CDR1 is SGDLS and CDR2 is YYNGEE. The CDR3 DNA sequence: TGTGCCAGCACAGGGGTCACCTACGAGCAGTACTTC. Translating gives CASTGVTYEQYF.

The J gene is TRBJ2-7, the V gene TRBV10-3; TRBD2 matches at 7 bases. The germline V gene encodes CDR1 ENHRY and CDR2 SYGVKD. This CDR3 is 13 amino acids long. Unmatched junction bases numbered 3, after V lost 3 bases and J lost 4 bases. The CDR3 protein is CAISEREGYEQYF. The CDR3 nucleotides are TGTGCCATCAGTGAAAGGGAGGGGTACGAGCAGTACTTC.

The chain uses TRBV6-6 and TRBJ1-1; 8 nucleotides agree with TRBD1. V lost 3 bases to trimming and J lost 2 bases; unmatched junction nucleotides: 8. CDR1 MNHNY and CDR2 SVGAGI come from the germline V gene (reference sequence). The CDR3 is made up of 16 amino acids. The CDR3 is CASSYLGQGLNTEAFF. The DNA of the CDR3 is TGTGCCAGCAGTTATCTAGGACAGGGCCTAAACACTGAAGCTTTCTTT.

The rearrangement uses TRBV4-1 and TRBJ2-3; D might be TRBD1 (5 bases). This CDR3 has 15 amino acids. The V and J ends lost 0 bases and 3 bases respectively, with 10 bases between them. Germline-derived CDR1 and CDR2 are MGHRA and YSYEKL. The DNA for the CDR3 is TGCGCCAGCAGCCAAGACGTATCAGGGACAGATACGCAGTATTTT. This gives the protein CASSQDVSGTDTQYF.

J is TRBJ2-5 and V is TRBV28; TRBD2 aligns across 8 bases. V was clipped by 3 bases and J by 5 bases; unmatched bases: 8. CDR3 length equals 15 residues. CDR1 is MDHEN, CDR2 SYDVKM, per germline. CDR3 coding DNA: TGTGCCAGCAGTTTCTCCCGAGCGGGAGAGGAGACCCAGTACTTC. Translated: CASSFSRAGEETQYF. Using reference TRBV28 and TRBJ2-5 for the parts outside the CDR3, the full variable domain is DVKVTQSSRYLVKRTGEKVFLECVQDMDHENMFWYRQDPGLGLRLIYFSYDVKMKEKGDIPEGYSVSREKKERFSLILESASTNQTSMYLCASSFSRAGEETQYFGPGTRLLVL.

The chain uses TRBV27 and TRBJ2-3; 10 bases are shared with TRBD1. V shed 6 bases, J shed 4 bases, and the junction held 7 bases outside the gene matches. The germline V gene has CDR1 MNHEY and CDR2 SMNVEV (reference sequence). The CDR3 extends over 15 amino acids. This CDR3 is CASRRRGTGADTQYF. In DNA form, the CDR3 reads TGTGCCAGCAGAAGAAGAGGGACAGGGGCAGATACGCAGTATTTT.

V and J are TRBV27 and TRBJ2-1, with D hard to call. V gave up 5 bases and J gave up 8 bases, with 13 bases separating them. This CDR3 spans 13 amino acids. Germline values: CDR1 MNHEY, CDR2 SMNVEV (reference sequence). CDR3 coding DNA: TGTGCCAGCAGTACCCCAGGCCCTCATGAGCAGTTCTTC. It codes for CASSTPGPHEQFF.

The chain joins TRBV6-5 to TRBJ2-7; D perhaps matches TRBD2 (6 bases). Trimming took off 2 bases at V and 5 bases at J, with 13 bases between the two ends. CDR1 and CDR2 from the germline V gene are MNHEY and SVGAGI. This CDR3 region has 14 residues. Here the CDR3 DNA reads TGTGCCAGCAGTTACCCCGGGGAGGTAAACGAGCAGTACTTC. Translating it yields CASSYPGEVNEQYF.

A remark on this clone: One end of the junction varies from germline; a read error may be responsible. The chain combines TRBV27 with TRBJ2-6; D might be TRBD1 (5 bases). There are 13 residues in the CDR3. The germline CDR1 and CDR2 sequences are MNHEY and SMNVEV (reference sequence). In DNA, the CDR3 is TGTGCCAGCAGTTTACCTGGGGCCAACGGCCTGACTTTC. Its translation: CASSLPGANGLTF.

In this sample, this clone turned up a few times. V and J are TRBV13 and TRBJ1-3; tentatively, D is TRBD1 (5 bases). The germline CDR1 and CDR2 sequences are PRHDT and FYEKMQ (reference sequence). With 5 bases removed from V and 3 bases from J, the gap between germline ends came to 14 bases. The CDR3 is made up of 15 amino acids. The CDR3, as DNA: TGTGCCAGCAGCCCCCGGAGGGGCGGTGGAAACACCATATATTTT. Amino acids: CASSPRRGGGNTIYF.